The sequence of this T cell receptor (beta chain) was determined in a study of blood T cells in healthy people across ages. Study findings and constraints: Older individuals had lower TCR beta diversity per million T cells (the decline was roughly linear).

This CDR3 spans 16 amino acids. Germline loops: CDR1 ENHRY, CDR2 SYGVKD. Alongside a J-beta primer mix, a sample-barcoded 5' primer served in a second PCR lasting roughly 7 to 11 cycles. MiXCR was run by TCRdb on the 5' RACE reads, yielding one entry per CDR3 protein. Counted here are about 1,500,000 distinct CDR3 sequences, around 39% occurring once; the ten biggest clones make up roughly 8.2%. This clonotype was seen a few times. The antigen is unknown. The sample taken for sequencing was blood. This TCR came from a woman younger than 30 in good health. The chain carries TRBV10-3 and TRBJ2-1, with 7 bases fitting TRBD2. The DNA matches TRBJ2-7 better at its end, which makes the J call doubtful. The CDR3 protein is CAISESGGRGYNEQYF. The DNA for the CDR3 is TGTGCCATCAGTGAGTCGGGTGGGAGGGGCTACAATGAGCAGTACTTC.